Detailed here is one T cell receptor (beta chain). The clone's antigen remains unknown. Base qualities are not provided; no much larger clone lies one nucleotide away. This entry comes from a study of blood T cell repertoires in COVID-19 (dated by TCRdb to about 2020). About the investigation overall: Collaborator samples came from the United States, Italy and Spain and covered acute and convalescent phases of COVID-19. The material from the prospective study consisted of cDNA or gDNA derived from T cells, B-cell-depleted T cells, or PBMCs. The repertoires were released in a freely available public database intended as a resource for research on the immune response to SARS-CoV-2. HLA class I and class II types, where available, came from metadata supplied by the sample provider rather than from assay-based typing. Subjects who had been exposed to COVID-19, were actively infected with it, or had recovered from it provided the deeply sampled blood TCRbeta repertoires that made up the dataset. The sample metadata nearly always contained a de-identified subject ID, COVID-19 status, age in years and sex. Samples came from the ongoing ImmuneRACE study (first 160 participants) plus 1,254 subjects from 6 global collaborators. Overall study results and their limits: The quantity of clinical and demographic metadata differed by source and by participant and was supplied without curation.

The immunoSEQ Assay, a bias-controlled multiplex PCR, was used to amplify TCRbeta CDR3 regions from genomic DNA. Per the authors' processing: Nucleated cell counts per sample were estimated from amplification of reference gene primers within the assay. Sequence reads were collapsed and filtered to measure the absolute abundance of every unique TCRbeta CDR3 rearrangement. For each sample, productive Simpson clonality was calculated by taking the square root of Simpson's diversity index across productive rearrangements. Entries here come from immuneACCESS through TCRdb and include only in-frame sequences with V and J called. Some clones fail to appear in such tables; in the studies checked, an unresolved V gene covers under half of the shortfall, and the cause of the remainder is unknown. V, J and clone size are those of that table, while D and trimming were read from the DNA. Here the sample has about 140,000 clones; approximately 88% occur a single time. 10% of the sample is taken by the ten largest.

The collaborating institutions used their own protocols to collect whole blood in K2EDTA tubes. For TCRbeta analysis, collaborators shipped samples in one of three forms: frozen whole blood, isolated PBMCs, or DNA extracted from either of those sample types. Sequences SGHVS (CDR1) and FNYEAQ (CDR2) are obtained from the germline V gene. Trimming accounts for 5 bases at V and 8 bases at J, while the number of junction bases matched to no gene is 8. Counted from cysteine to phenylalanine, this CDR3 has 15 amino acids. The sequence is cut down to CDR3 DNA, 45 bases in frame from base 1. The rearrangement combines TRBV7-6 with TRBJ1-6, and TRBD1 aligns with 8 junction nucleotides. The sample consisted of peripheral blood. This sequence was found in a man aged 55 to 70 with active or convalescent COVID-19. The CDR3 sequence is CASSKWGTGHSPLHF. DNA sequence: TGTGCCAGCAGCAAATGGGGGACAGGACATTCACCCCTCCACTTT.